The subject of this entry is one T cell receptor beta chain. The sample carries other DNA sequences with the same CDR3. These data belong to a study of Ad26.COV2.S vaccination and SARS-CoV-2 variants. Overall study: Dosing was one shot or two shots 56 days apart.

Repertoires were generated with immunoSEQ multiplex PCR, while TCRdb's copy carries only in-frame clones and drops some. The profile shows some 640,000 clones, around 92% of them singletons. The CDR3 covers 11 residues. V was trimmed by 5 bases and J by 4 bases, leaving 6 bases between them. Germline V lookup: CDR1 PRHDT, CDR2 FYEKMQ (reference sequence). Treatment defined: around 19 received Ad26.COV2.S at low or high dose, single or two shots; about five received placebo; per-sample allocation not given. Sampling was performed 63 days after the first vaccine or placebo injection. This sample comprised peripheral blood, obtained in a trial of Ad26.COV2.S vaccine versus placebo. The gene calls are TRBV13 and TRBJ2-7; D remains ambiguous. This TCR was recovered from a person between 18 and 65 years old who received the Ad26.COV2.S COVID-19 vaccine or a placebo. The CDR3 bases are TGTGCCAGCAGCCTGGGATACGAGCAGTACTTC. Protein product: CASSLGYEQYF. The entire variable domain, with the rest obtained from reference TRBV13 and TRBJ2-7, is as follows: AAGVIQSPRHLIKEKRETATLKCYPIPRHDTVYWYQQGPGQDPQFLISFYEKMQSDKGSIPDRFSAQQFSDYHSELNMSSLELGDSALYFCASSLGYEQYFGPGTRLTVT.